This T cell receptor beta chain emerged from a study of beta chain features in type 1 diabetes. Study results and caveats: VDJ junctions from type 1 diabetes patients carried fewer insertions and larger deletions.

By way of CD45RO/CCR7/CD25/CD127/CD95/CD27, the CD4+ regulatory, stem cell-like memory, central memory and naive cells were sorted. This clone was counted once. No antigen is known for it. The CDR3 has 14 amino acids. Looked up from germline, CDR1 is SGHTA and CDR2 is FQGNSA. The V end was cut by 2 bases, the J end by 4 bases, with 9 bases between. Sequencing targeted expressed TCRB transcripts, as all isolated RNA had been reverse transcribed. The assay was immunoSEQ multiplex PCR, and TCRdb's table has in-frame clones only and misses some. The table shows about 290,000 clones, with approximately 8% occurring only once.

The rearrangement uses TRBV7-2 and TRBJ1-3; D remains ambiguous. This receptor was taken from a woman younger than 30 in good health. Input material: central memory CD4+ T cells from blood. The CDR3 DNA sequence: TGTGCCAGCAGCTTAAACTCGGGGGGAAACACCATATATTTT. Amino acids: CASSLNSGGNTIYF.